Below, one T cell receptor (beta chain) is given with its context. The CDR3 contains 13 residues. V was trimmed by 1 base and J by 5 bases, leaving 8 bases between them. Germline-derived CDR1 and CDR2 are SEHNR and FQNEAQ (reference sequence). Some clones are missing from TCRdb's copy, which holds only in-frame ones; the method was immunoSEQ multiplex PCR. The sample holds 70,000 to 100,000 clones, 91% seen once. These data come from a study of control samples from healthy donors and cancer patients. Sequenced: blood. This TCR was sampled from a man aged 45-65 years in good health. This chain connects TRBV7-9 to TRBJ1-1; weak D call: TRBD1 (5 bases). CDR3 sequence: CASSLVQGTEAFF. The CDR3 bases are TGTGCCAGCAGCTTAGTCCAGGGAACTGAAGCTTTCTTT.